This T cell receptor beta chain was recorded in a study of blood T cell repertoires in COVID-19. Turning to the study itself: Donors in the United States, Italy and Spain gave samples during acute or convalescent COVID-19.

The assay was immunoSEQ multiplex PCR, and TCRdb's table has in-frame clones only and misses some. Of more than 100,000 clones in the sample, around 83% were seen once. Participants, 18 to 89 years old, spanned about 26 US areas. Assignments of participants to cohorts depended upon their own reported clinical history. Donors in Cohort 3 who had recovered were those with two negative PCRs, healthcare professional clearance, or resolution of their symptoms. The V gene's germline CDR1 is SGHTA and CDR2 FQGNSA. This CDR3 contains 14 residues. Deletions cut 5 bases from V and 4 bases from J, with 14 bases between.

This TCR derives from a woman aged 25 to 45 who had recovered from COVID-19. The chain has TRBV7-2 and TRBJ1-1, with TRBD1 as a possible D gene (6 bases). Sequenced: PBMCs or T cells enriched from blood (not recorded which). The CDR3 sequence is CASSPHLDSTEAFF. The CDR3 DNA is TGTGCCAGCAGCCCGCACTTGGACAGCACTGAAGCTTTCTTT.